The next 20 T cell receptor beta chains were all read from a single sample in a study of graft-versus-host responses after intestinal transplantation. Here immunoSEQ multiplex PCR was the method, and the copy in TCRdb shows in-frame clones only, minus some. Found here are 20,000 or so clones, about 45% of them singletons; the top ten hold 0.88%. The material was alloreactive CD4+ T cells from a mixed lymphocyte reaction culture, obtained before intestinal transplant. Subset indicated: CFSE-low proliferating T cells sorted from approximately six-day pre-transplant mixed lymphocyte reaction (GvH or HvG direction). The receptors here all came from a human patient who received an intestinal transplant.

The V and J genes are TRBV2 and TRBJ2-2; 9 bases are shared with TRBD2. The CDR3 spans 16 residues. Losses at the gene ends were 3 bases for V and 4 bases for J; bases not matched to a gene: 6. The germline V gene has CDR1 SNHLY and CDR2 FYNNEI. The CDR3 spells CASSDWRGGVTGELFF. Written as DNA, the CDR3 is TGTGCCAGCAGTGACTGGCGGGGGGGCGTCACCGGGGAGCTGTTTTTT.

The rearrangement links TRBV6-5 to TRBJ1-3, with D maybe TRBD1 (6 bases). With 5 bases removed from V and 2 bases from J, the gap between germline ends came to 10 bases. CDR1 is MNHEY and CDR2 is SVGAGI in the germline V gene. The CDR3 covers 14 residues. The CDR3 region is CASSRRTAGNTIYF. The CDR3 nucleotides read TGTGCCAGCAGTCGGAGGACAGCTGGAAACACCATATATTTT.

This chain uses TRBV6-6 with TRBJ2-1; tentatively, D is TRBD1 (6 bases). Trimming removed 8 bases at V and 6 bases at J, with 14 bases between. The germline CDR1 and CDR2 sequences are MNHNY and SVGAGI (reference sequence). The CDR3 is made up of 13 amino acids. CDR3 residues: CASRTGRGNEQFF. CDR3 in DNA: TGTGCCAGCCGTACAGGGAGAGGCAATGAGCAGTTCTTC.

The chain couples TRBV9 to TRBJ1-1, with D perhaps TRBD1 (6 bases). Germline V CDR1 and CDR2: SGDLS, YYNGEE. The CDR3 runs to 14 residues. The V gene lost 2 bases and the J gene lost 1 base, with 9 bases spanning the gap. In DNA, the CDR3 is TGTGCCAGCAGCGTCCTAGGGGGGAACACTGAAGCTTTCTTT. It codes for CASSVLGGNTEAFF.

There are a few counts of this clone. The chain couples TRBV2 to TRBJ1-3; a possible D gene is TRBD1 (6 bases). This CDR3 comprises 14 residues. The germline CDR1 and CDR2 sequences are SNHLY and FYNNEI. V was trimmed by 6 bases and J by 8 bases, leaving 17 bases between them. In DNA, the CDR3 is TGTGCCAGCAGCCTACTCCAGGGGATAGACACCATATATTTT. Its translation: CASSLLQGIDTIYF.

The chain joins TRBV7-2 to TRBJ2-5; tentatively, D is TRBD1 (5 bases). This CDR3 region has 17 residues. V dropped 0 bases and J dropped 2 bases, with 16 bases sitting between them. The germline CDR1 and CDR2 sequences are SGHTA and FQGNSA. Here the CDR3 reads CASSLAGAIRYQETQYF. The CDR3 coding sequence is TGTGCCAGCAGCTTAGCAGGGGCGATCCGGTATCAAGAGACCCAGTACTTC. Supplemented by reference TRBV7-2 and TRBJ2-5, the full variable domain reads GAGVSQSPSNKVTEKGKDVELRCDPISGHTALYWYRQSLGQGLEFLIYFQGNSAPDKSGLPSDRFSAERTGGSVSTLTIQRTQQEDSAVYLCASSLAGAIRYQETQYFGPGTRLLVL.

The chain carries TRBV10-1 and TRBJ1-2; 8 positions agree with TRBD1. V shed 5 bases, J shed 2 bases, and the junction held 19 bases outside the gene matches. Germline V gives CDR1 WNHNN, CDR2 SYGVQD (reference sequence). The CDR3 contains 19 residues. CDR3 nucleotide sequence: TGCGCCAGCAGTTCGGGGTACGAAAACCGGGACAGGCTAAACTATGGCTACACCTTC. Encoded protein: CASSSGYENRDRLNYGYTF.

This clone was counted once. This chain connects TRBV9 to TRBJ1-3; 9 bases are a match to TRBD1. Per the germline V gene, CDR1 is SGDLS and CDR2 is YYNGEE. With 0 bases clipped from V and 2 bases from J, the junction kept 3 bases outside the gene matches. The CDR3 is 16 residues long. The CDR3 reads CASSVDHRGPGNTIYF. The CDR3 DNA reads as TGTGCCAGCAGCGTAGACCACAGGGGGCCTGGAAACACCATATATTTT.

The V gene is TRBV2, the J gene TRBJ1-6, with 7 bases lining up with TRBD1. V lost 5 bases to trimming and J lost 6 bases; unmatched junction nucleotides: 7. The CDR3 extends over 15 amino acids. Germline V gene lookup returns CDR1 SNHLY and CDR2 FYNNEI. This CDR3 reads CASSLQGVGNSPLHF. The CDR3 DNA is TGTGCCAGCAGTCTTCAGGGGGTGGGTAATTCACCCCTCCACTTT.

This clone has just a few counts. This chain uses TRBV5-1 with TRBJ2-2; D not certain. Germline CDR1 SGHRS, CDR2 YFSETQ. Trimming removed 0 bases from V and 7 bases from J, with 4 bases in between. The CDR3 has 12 amino acids. DNA of the CDR3: TGCGCCAGCAGCTTGGACGGCGGGGAGCTGTTTTTT. It yields the protein CASSLDGGELFF.

This chain connects TRBV2 to TRBJ2-5, with a weak D call TRBD2 (5 bases). TRBJ2-7 matches the DNA end more closely, so the J call is doubtful. This CDR3 spans 12 amino acids. From germline, CDR1 is SNHLY and CDR2 FYNNEI. CDR3 amino acids: CASRGSGSEQYF. CDR3 coding DNA: TGTGCCAGCAGGGGGAGCGGATCCGAGCAGTACTTC.

This clone occurred once. The chain couples TRBV5-1 to TRBJ1-1; no clear D. The CDR3 extends over 13 amino acids. Germline values: CDR1 SGHRS, CDR2 YFSETQ. Trimming stripped 3 bases from V and 2 bases from J, with 8 bases between. The DNA of the CDR3 is TGCGCCAGCAGCTGGCAGACTAACACTGAAGCTTTCTTT. It yields the protein CASSWQTNTEAFF.

This chain connects TRBV2 to TRBJ1-2, with D unresolved. V lost 7 bases and J 2 bases, leaving 5 bases between the germline ends. This CDR3 is built from 11 residues. In germline, CDR1 is SNHLY, CDR2 FYNNEI. The CDR3 region has the DNA TGTGCCAGCACGGTCAACTATGGCTACACCTTC. Amino acids: CASTVNYGYTF.

The genes are TRBV6-5 and TRBJ2-6; D might be TRBD2 (5 bases). Per the germline V gene, CDR1 is MNHEY and CDR2 is SVGAGI. V gave up 6 bases and J gave up 2 bases, with 11 bases separating them. The CDR3 extends over 15 amino acids. As DNA, the CDR3 is TGTGCCAGCAGATCCGAGGGTGCTGGGGCCAACGTCCTGACTTTC. This codes for CASRSEGAGANVLTF.

The chain couples TRBV10-3 to TRBJ1-1; TRBD1 matches 9 bases. The V and J ends lost 1 base and 2 bases, in that order; junction bases with no gene match: 5. Germline V lookup: CDR1 ENHRY, CDR2 SYGVKD. There are 16 residues in the CDR3. Written as DNA, the CDR3 is TGTGCCATCAGTGAGTTACGGACAGGGGTAAACACTGAAGCTTTCTTT. Protein product: CAISELRTGVNTEAFF.

This clone was counted only a few times. The chain carries TRBV18 and TRBJ1-4; TRBD1 might be the D (6 bases). Germline values: CDR1 KGHSH, CDR2 LQKENI. This CDR3 spans 15 amino acids. V lost 3 bases, J lost 8 bases, and 16 bases lay in between. In DNA, the CDR3 is TGTGCCAGCTCACCTTATCAGGGGTTTGAGGAAAAACTGTTTTTT. Protein: CASSPYQGFEEKLFF.

The rearrangement uses TRBV9 and TRBJ2-5; perhaps TRBD2 as D (7 bases). CDR3 length: 14 residues. V was trimmed by 0 bases and J by 5 bases, leaving 11 bases between them. Germline CDR1 SGDLS, CDR2 YYNGEE. CDR3 in DNA: TGTGCCAGCAGCGTAGCGGGGGGCTGGGAGACCCAGTACTTC. Its protein is CASSVAGGWETQYF.

This clone appeared once. The J gene is TRBJ1-1, the V gene TRBV9; the match to TRBD1 covers 11 bases. CDR1 is SGDLS and CDR2 is YYNGEE in the germline V gene. V gave up 0 bases and J gave up 5 bases; unmatched junction bases: 3. This CDR3 comprises 15 residues. For the CDR3, the DNA is TGTGCCAGCAGCGTAGTAGGGACAGGGGGGACTGAAGCTTTCTTT. This encodes CASSVVGTGGTEAFF.

CDR3 DNA: TGTGCCAGCAGCGCGCCGGGATTTGACAATGAGCAGTTCTTC. It translates to CASSAPGFDNEQFF. This sequence joins TRBV21-1 and TRBJ2-1; the table assigns TRBD2, which was not confirmed against the DNA. TRBV21-1 is listed as a pseudogene. The CDR3 consists of 14 residues.

This clone was seen a handful of times. The rearrangement links TRBV9 to TRBJ1-1; D remains unclear. Germline V lookup: CDR1 SGDLS, CDR2 YYNGEE. The CDR3 runs to 16 residues. Trimming cost V 0 bases and J 0 bases, with 12 bases left between them. The CDR3 here is CASSVGVGLMNTEAFF. The CDR3 nucleotides are TGTGCCAGCAGCGTAGGGGTCGGACTCATGAACACTGAAGCTTTCTTT.